The 28 T cell receptor beta chains in this list originate from one sample, sequenced in a study of T-cell reconstitution after alpha-beta-depleted transplantation in children. Unique molecular identifiers were built into the TCRbeta library. MiXCR was run by TCRdb on the PCR reads, yielding one entry per CDR3 protein. The sample consists of 200,000 to 300,000 distinct CDR3 sequences, 8.2% of them appearing once. The sequenced sample was PBMCs, mostly from graft donor cells, obtained 180 days after TCRalphabeta/CD19-depleted stem cell transplant. Receptors were obtained from a male patient between 10 and 17 years old who had a stem cell transplant for acute lymphoblastic leukemia, so the T cells may come from the graft donor.

This clonotype was detected ten times or more. The V and J genes are TRBV3-1 and TRBJ1-5; TRBD1 matches 7 bases. This CDR3 is built from 13 residues. Germline assignment: CDR1 LGHDT and CDR2 YNNKEL (reference sequence). V gave up 3 bases and J gave up 5 bases; unmatched junction bases: 1. CDR3 sequence (DNA): TGTGCCAGCAGCCACAGGGGGGATCAGCCCCAGCATTTT. This gives the protein CASSHRGDQPQHF.

This clonotype was found once. The CDR3 DNA follows: TGTGCCAGCAGCCTTTTTGGGGATGAGCAGTTCTTC. Its protein is CASSLFGDEQFF. The genes are TRBV11-3 and TRBJ2-1, with D unclear. Germline CDR1 SGHNT, CDR2 YENEEA. Trimming pared 5 bases from V and 8 bases from J, leaving 10 bases between. The CDR3 contains 12 residues.

There are many counts of this clonotype. V usage is TRBV7-9 and J usage is TRBJ1-5; D may be TRBD1 (5 bases). Germline V CDR1 and CDR2: SEHNR, FQNEAQ (reference sequence). V lost 4 bases to trimming and J lost 2 bases, with 15 bases between them. The CDR3 contains 16 residues. The DNA of the CDR3 is TGTGCCAGCAGCTCTGGCTCGGGGCGAGGCAATCAGCCCCAGCATTTT. This translates into CASSSGSGRGNQPQHF.

This clonotype was seen at least ten times. The junction departs from the called germline gene at one end, perhaps through a read error. The chain is built from TRBV20-1 and TRBJ2-5, with 9 bases fitting TRBD2. The CDR3 extends over 15 amino acids. Germline lookup yields CDR1 DFQATT and CDR2 SNEGSKA (reference sequence). CDR3 region: CSARDNLAESGRSDF. CDR3 in DNA: TGCAGTGCTAGAGATAATCTGGCCGAAAGCGGGAGGTCTGACTTC.

This clonotype was picked up many times. This sequence joins TRBV25-1 and TRBJ1-2; tentative D call: TRBD1 (5 bases). Per the germline V gene, CDR1 is MGHDK and CDR2 is SYGVNS. The CDR3 loop spans 15 amino acids. V lost 3 bases and J lost 4, with 15 bases in between. The CDR3 sequence is CASSDGDERVYGYTF. In DNA form, the CDR3 reads TGTGCCAGCAGTGATGGGGACGAGCGGGTCTATGGCTACACCTTC.

This clonotype was recorded at least ten times. The chain employs TRBV19 and TRBJ2-1; TRBD2 matches at 9 bases. The V gene end was trimmed by 4 bases and the J gene end by 1 base; junction bases not matched to a gene: 5. The CDR3 spans 16 residues. Germline V gene sequence: CDR1 LNHDA, CDR2 SQIVND (reference sequence). The CDR3 DNA follows: TGTGCCAGTAGTAACATAGCGGGAGTATCCTACAATGAGCAGTTCTTC. Translated: CASSNIAGVSYNEQFF.

This clonotype was detected many times. The rearrangement links TRBV5-1 to TRBJ2-3; D perhaps matches TRBD2 (6 bases). CDR1 SGHRS and CDR2 YFSETQ come from the germline V gene. V was cut by 3 bases and J by 6 bases, with 17 bases left in between. The CDR3 consists of 15 residues. CDR3 sequence reads: CASSYPGTFPDTQYF. DNA of the CDR3: TGCGCCAGCAGCTACCCAGGGACTTTTCCCGATACGCAGTATTTT. The full variable domain, its missing parts supplied by reference TRBV5-1 and TRBJ2-3, is KAGVTQTPRYLIKTRGQQVTLSCSPISGHRSVSWYQQTPGQGLQFLFEYFSETQRNKGNFPGRFSGRQFSNSRSEMNVSTLELGDSALYLCASSYPGTFPDTQYFGPGTRLTVL.

This clonotype appeared many times. The V gene is TRBV7-2, the J gene TRBJ2-1, with 14 bases identical to TRBD2. V shed 5 bases and J 3 bases; nucleotides not matched to a gene: 6. In germline, CDR1 is SGHTA, CDR2 FQGNSA. The CDR3 covers 17 residues. In DNA, the CDR3 is TGTGCCAGCAGCCAGCAGACTAGCGGGAGGGGCTACAATGAGCAGTTCTTC. Its translation is CASSQQTSGRGYNEQFF.

This clonotype came up many times. This chain joins TRBV24-1 and TRBJ2-2; TRBD2 matches 7 bases. V shed 3 bases, J shed 4 bases, and the junction held 10 bases outside the gene matches. Germline V lookup: CDR1 KGHDR, CDR2 SFDVKD. The CDR3 loop spans 17 amino acids. This chain's CDR3 is CATSDSAGTTRTGELFF. As DNA, the CDR3 is TGTGCCACCAGTGATAGCGCCGGGACTACCCGCACCGGGGAGCTGTTTTTT.

This clonotype has a count of ten or more. The gene calls are TRBV7-2 and TRBJ1-2; tentative D call: TRBD1 (6 bases). Germline CDR1 SGHTA, CDR2 FQGNSA. Trimming shortened V by 7 bases and J by 5 bases, and 17 bases separated the two germline ends. The CDR3 consists of 14 residues. This CDR3 reads CASNIMAGVYGYTF. CDR3 nucleotides: TGTGCCAGCAACATCATGGCAGGGGTTTATGGCTACACCTTC.

This clonotype was recorded many times. This chain uses TRBV5-5 with TRBJ2-7; D possibly corresponds to TRBD1 (5 bases). CDR1 and CDR2 (germline): SGHKS, YYEKEE (reference sequence). V was trimmed by 3 bases and J by 0 bases, leaving 13 bases between them. The CDR3 is 15 amino acids. Here the CDR3 reads CASSYGHLSSYEQYF. The CDR3 DNA sequence: TGTGCCAGCAGCTATGGACACCTGAGCTCCTACGAGCAGTACTTC.

This clonotype was recorded a few times. The chain recombines TRBV5-1 with TRBJ1-5; D is possibly TRBD1 (5 bases). V lost 7 bases and J lost 7, with 15 bases in between. In germline, CDR1 is SGHRS, CDR2 YFSETQ. The CDR3 is made up of 13 amino acids. The CDR3, as DNA: TGCGCCAGCCGACGGGATTGGGACCAGCCCCAGCATTTT. Its protein product is CASRRDWDQPQHF.

This clonotype has a count of ten or more. This chain joins TRBV7-2 and TRBJ1-2; D not certain. This CDR3 spans 16 amino acids. Germline V gene data show CDR1 as SGHTA and CDR2 as FQGNSA. The V gene lost 1 base and the J gene lost 8 bases, with 20 bases spanning the gap. The CDR3 reads CASSLELTPLSGGYTF. The CDR3 DNA is TGTGCCAGCAGCTTAGAATTGACACCCCTATCGGGGGGCTACACCTTC.

This clonotype occurred many times. The rearrangement uses TRBV29-1 and TRBJ1-2; 9 positions match TRBD1. Trimming removed 6 bases from V and 3 bases from J; junction bases left unmatched: 5. This CDR3 has 13 residues. Germline V gene data show CDR1 as SQVTM and CDR2 as ANQGSEA. Here the CDR3 DNA reads TGCAGCGTCGGATGGGACAGGGACTATGGCTACACCTTC. It is translated as CSVGWDRDYGYTF. The whole variable domain, remainder taken from reference TRBV29-1 and TRBJ1-2, is SAVISQKPSRDICQRGTSLTIQCQVDSQVTMMFWYRQQPGQSLTLIATANQGSEATYESGFVIDKFPISRPNLTFSTLTVSNMSPEDSSIYLCSVGWDRDYGYTFGSGTRLTVV.

This clonotype was observed at least ten times. The chain is built from TRBV18 and TRBJ2-2; no clear D gene. This CDR3 is 16 amino acids long. Germline CDR1 is KGHSH and CDR2 is LQKENI. The V end was cut by 1 base, the J end by 7 bases, with 16 bases between. The DNA for the CDR3 is TGTGCCAGCTCACCACAAAGGAAGGGTTGGAGCGGGGAGCTGTTTTTT. Protein: CASSPQRKGWSGELFF.

This clonotype was counted many times. This rearrangement joins TRBV20-1 to TRBJ1-1; D is unresolved. The CDR3 is 8 residues long. Per the germline V gene, CDR1 is DFQATT and CDR2 is SNEGSKA (reference sequence). The ends were cut back, 3 bases at V and 9 bases at J, with 2 bases in the middle. The CDR3 bases are TGCAGTGCTAGGCAAGCTTTCTTT. Encoded protein: CSARQAFF.

This clonotype appeared many times. In nucleotides, the CDR3 is TGTGCCAGCAGGGGTCCTAGCGGGGTCTCCTACGAGCAGTACTTC. Translated: CASRGPSGVSYEQYF. The chain combines TRBV28 with TRBJ2-7; 9 nucleotides line up with TRBD2. The CDR3 consists of 15 residues. V lost 6 bases, J lost 0 bases, and 6 bases stayed unmatched. The germline CDR1 and CDR2 sequences are MDHEN and SYDVKM.

This clonotype was detected many times. The chain couples TRBV6-1 to TRBJ1-1, with TRBD1 identical over 7 bases. J gave up 4 bases and V 4 bases, and 6 bases lay outside the gene matches. This CDR3 contains 14 residues. Germline assignment: CDR1 MNHNS and CDR2 SASEGT. This chain's CDR3 is CASSAQGRSTEAFF. The CDR3 coding sequence is TGTGCCAGCAGTGCACAGGGGAGGTCCACTGAAGCTTTCTTT.

This clonotype was seen at least ten times. The J gene is TRBJ2-1, the V gene TRBV7-3; 8 bases align to TRBD1. This CDR3 is 14 amino acids long. CDR1 and CDR2 (germline): SGHTA, FQGTGA. V dropped 5 bases and J dropped 4; count of bases not matched to a gene: 4. The CDR3: CASSAGGAYNEQFF. In DNA, the CDR3 is TGTGCCAGCAGCGCAGGGGGCGCTTACAATGAGCAGTTCTTC.

This clonotype was detected ten times or more. V usage is TRBV2 and J usage is TRBJ2-5, with TRBD1 identical over 9 bases. Germline V gives CDR1 SNHLY, CDR2 FYNNEI. With V trimmed by 6 bases and J by 4 bases, 9 bases remained unmatched. This CDR3 comprises 15 residues. This CDR3 reads CASRSGDRALETQYF. CDR3 nucleotides: TGTGCCAGCAGGTCTGGGGACAGGGCCTTAGAGACCCAGTACTTC.

The chain joins TRBV5-1 to TRBJ2-1; tentatively, D is TRBD2 (5 bases). The CDR3 loop spans 15 amino acids. CDR1 is SGHRS, CDR2 YFSETQ, per germline. V lost 0 bases to trimming and J lost 6 bases, with 13 bases between them. The CDR3, as DNA: TGCGCCAGCAGCTTGGAGGCGGGCTTCTTCAATGAGCAGTTCTTC. The encoded protein is CASSLEAGFFNEQFF.

Ten or more counts support this clonotype. The CDR3 end shows no conserved phenylalanine or tryptophan, and so a read error is likely. No DNA is shown, since the ends of the CDR3 on it are uncertain; the CDR3 is the one TCRdb lists. The chain links TRBV25-1 to TRBJ2-7; the table's D call TRBD2 went unverified against the DNA. Germline V gene data show CDR1 as MGHDK and CDR2 as SYGVNS. The CDR3 has 12 residues if both end residues are counted. CDR3 in amino acids: CASSERAVLQLA.

The chain is built from TRBV6-5 and TRBJ2-3, with TRBD1 identical over 11 bases. The CDR3 is 16 amino acids. Germline-derived CDR1 and CDR2 are MNHEY and SVGAGI. Germline trimming cut 4 bases from V and 3 bases from J; bases unmatched to any gene: 6. CDR3 DNA: TGTGCCAGCAGTTTTCACGGGACAGGGGGGACAGATACGCAGTATTTT. Translated: CASSFHGTGGTDTQYF.

Here the CDR3 reads CASSLSEGGPDEQYF. As DNA, the CDR3 is TGTGCCAGCAGTTTATCTGAGGGGGGGCCCGACGAGCAGTACTTC. The rearrangement links TRBV27 to TRBJ2-7, with TRBD2 as a possible D gene (7 bases). V was cut by 0 bases and J by 5 bases, with 14 bases left in between. Germline V gene lookup returns CDR1 MNHEY and CDR2 SMNVEV (reference sequence). This CDR3 is 15 amino acids long.

In this sample, this clonotype turned up many times. CDR3 sequence (DNA): TGTGCCACCAGTGACCCGGACTCAGGCTATACGCAGTATTTT. Translation gives CATSDPDSGYTQYF. This chain links TRBV24-1 with TRBJ2-3, with D possibly being TRBD2 (5 bases). Germline V gives CDR1 KGHDR, CDR2 SFDVKD. V gave up 4 bases and J gave up 7 bases, with 14 bases separating them. The CDR3 totals 14 residues.

This clonotype was observed at least ten times. The chain combines TRBV27 with TRBJ1-6, with 8 nucleotides matching TRBD1. With 1 base clipped from V and 7 bases from J, the junction kept 6 bases outside the gene matches. CDR3 size: 16 residues. In germline, CDR1 is MNHEY, CDR2 SMNVEV (reference sequence). In DNA form, the CDR3 reads TGTGCCAGCAGTTTATTCGGACAGGGTATCAATTCACCCCTCCACTTT. Amino acid sequence: CASSLFGQGINSPLHF.

This clonotype has ten or more counts. The chain has TRBV20-1 and TRBJ2-7; D is tentatively TRBD1 or TRBD2 (6 bases each). V gave up 8 bases and J gave up 3 bases, with 11 bases separating them. In germline, CDR1 is DFQATT, CDR2 SNEGSKA (reference sequence). The CDR3 has 11 amino acids. CDR3 sequence reads: CSTRGDYEQYF. The CDR3, as DNA: TGCAGTACAAGGGGGGACTACGAGCAGTACTTC.

Ten or more counts support this clonotype. The chain couples TRBV10-3 to TRBJ2-4; 7 bases map to TRBD1. V dropped 2 bases and J dropped 1; count of bases not matched to a gene: 5. The CDR3 loop spans 16 amino acids. Germline V gene sequence: CDR1 ENHRY, CDR2 SYGVKD. In DNA, the CDR3 is TGTGCCATCAGTGAGCCCGACAGGGTTGCCAAAAACATTCAGTACTTC. Translation gives CAISEPDRVAKNIQYF.